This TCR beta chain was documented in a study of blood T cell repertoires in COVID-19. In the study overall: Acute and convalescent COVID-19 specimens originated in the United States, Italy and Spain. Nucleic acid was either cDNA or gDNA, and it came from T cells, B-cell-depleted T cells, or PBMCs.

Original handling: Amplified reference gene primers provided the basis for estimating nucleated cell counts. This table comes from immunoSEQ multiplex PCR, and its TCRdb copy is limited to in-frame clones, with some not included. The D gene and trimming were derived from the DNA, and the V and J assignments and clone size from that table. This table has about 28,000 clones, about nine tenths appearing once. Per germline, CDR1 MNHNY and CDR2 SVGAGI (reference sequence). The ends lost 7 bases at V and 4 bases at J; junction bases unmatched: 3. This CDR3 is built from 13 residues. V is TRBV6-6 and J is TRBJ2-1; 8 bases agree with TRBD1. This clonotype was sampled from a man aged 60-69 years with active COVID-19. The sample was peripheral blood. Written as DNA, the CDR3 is TGTGCCAGCATACGACAGGGGTACAATGAGCAGTTCTTC. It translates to CASIRQGYNEQFF.